This TCR beta chain was sequenced in a study of T cell changes during pregnancy in multiple sclerosis. This CDR3 spans 14 amino acids. Trimming removed 10 bases from V and 4 bases from J, with 19 bases in between. Germline V lookup: CDR1 MNHNY, CDR2 SVGAGI (reference sequence). The repertoire was sequenced with immunoSEQ multiplex PCR; TCRdb's copy has only in-frame clones and lacks some. Among 55,000 to 65,000 clones, roughly 90% were seen once, and the ten largest hold 3.3%. This sequence joins TRBV6-6 and TRBJ1-2; unclear D gene. The sequencing used peripheral blood, collected in the first trimester of pregnancy. The receptor was isolated from a female donor in good health, enrolled as a control in a pregnancy study. Here the CDR3 reads CATRREGSGYGYTF. The CDR3 nucleotides are TGTGCCACCCGCCGGGAGGGCTCGGGCTATGGCTACACCTTC.